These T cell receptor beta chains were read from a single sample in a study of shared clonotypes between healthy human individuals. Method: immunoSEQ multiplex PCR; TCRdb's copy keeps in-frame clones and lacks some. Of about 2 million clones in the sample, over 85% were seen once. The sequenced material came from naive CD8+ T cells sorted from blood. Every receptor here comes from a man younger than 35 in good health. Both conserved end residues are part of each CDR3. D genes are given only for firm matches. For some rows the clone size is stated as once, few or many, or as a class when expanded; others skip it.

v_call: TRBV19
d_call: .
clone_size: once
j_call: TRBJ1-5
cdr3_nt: TGTGCCAGTAGTATAGGATCGCAGCCCCAGCATTTT
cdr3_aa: CASSIGSQPQHF

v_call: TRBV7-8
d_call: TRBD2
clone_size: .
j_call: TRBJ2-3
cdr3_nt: TGTGCCAGCAGCTTAGCACTAGCGGGGGGATTTAGCCCTAGCACAGATACGCAGTATTTT
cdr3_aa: CASSLALAGGFSPSTDTQYF

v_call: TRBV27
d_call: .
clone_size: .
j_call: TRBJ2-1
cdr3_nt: TGTGCCAGCACGGGCAGTGGCAATGAGCAGTTCTTC
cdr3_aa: CASTGSGNEQFF

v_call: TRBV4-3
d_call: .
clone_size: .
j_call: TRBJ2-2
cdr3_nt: TGCGCCAGCAGCCAAGAAGGGACTTCTACCATAGCGCCCGGGGAGCTGTTTTTT
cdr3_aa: CASSQEGTSTIAPGELFF

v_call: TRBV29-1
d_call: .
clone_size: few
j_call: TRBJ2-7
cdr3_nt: TGCAGCGCCCGGACCCCCTACGAGCAGTACTTC
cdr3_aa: CSARTPYEQYF

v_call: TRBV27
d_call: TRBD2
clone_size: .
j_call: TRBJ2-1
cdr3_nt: TGTGCCAGCAGTTTCATTGCCACTAGCGGGGCATACAATGAGCAGTTCTTC
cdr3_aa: CASSFIATSGAYNEQFF

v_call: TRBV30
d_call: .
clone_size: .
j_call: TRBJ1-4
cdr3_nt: TGTGCCTGGAGTGTATTGGGGTTTAATGAAAAACTGTTTTTT
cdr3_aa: CAWSVLGFNEKLFF

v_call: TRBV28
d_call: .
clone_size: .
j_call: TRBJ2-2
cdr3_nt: TGTGCCAGCAGTTCCCAGGGACAAGGGACCGGGGAGCTGTTTTTT
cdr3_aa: CASSSQGQGTGELFF

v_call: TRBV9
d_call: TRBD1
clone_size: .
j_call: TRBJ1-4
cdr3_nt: TGTGCCAGCAGCTCATGGACAGGGGGCGATGAAAAACTGTTTTTT
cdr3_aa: CASSSWTGGDEKLFF

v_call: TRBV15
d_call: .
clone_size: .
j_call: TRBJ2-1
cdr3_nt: TGTGCCACCCGAGACCGGGGTAAGAACAATGAGCAGTTCTTC
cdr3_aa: CATRDRGKNNEQFF

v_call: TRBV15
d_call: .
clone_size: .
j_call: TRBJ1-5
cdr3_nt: TGTGCCACCAGCAGAGCGGGGCTGGATCAGCCCCAGCATTTT
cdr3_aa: CATSRAGLDQPQHF

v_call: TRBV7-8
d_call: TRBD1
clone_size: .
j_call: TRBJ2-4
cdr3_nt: TGTGCCAGCAGCTTATTGCTGGTTCAGGGGGATACCATTCTAGCCAAAAACATTCAGTACTTC
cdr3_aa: CASSLLLVQGDTILAKNIQYF

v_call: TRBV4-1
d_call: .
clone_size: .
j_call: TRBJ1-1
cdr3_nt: TGCGCCAGCAGCGCACAGGGTAGCACTGAAGCTTTCTTT
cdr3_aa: CASSAQGSTEAFF

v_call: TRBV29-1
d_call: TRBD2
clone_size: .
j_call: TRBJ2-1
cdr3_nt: TGCAGCGTTGAAGCCGGGACCGGGGGGGTAAATGAGCAGTTCTTC
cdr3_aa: CSVEAGTGGVNEQFF

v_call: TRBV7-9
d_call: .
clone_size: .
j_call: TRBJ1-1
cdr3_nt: TGTGCCAGCAGCTTAGCAGGGGCCCACACTGAAGCTTTCTTT
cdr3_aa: CASSLAGAHTEAFF

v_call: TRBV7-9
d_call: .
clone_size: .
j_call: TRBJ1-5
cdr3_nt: TGTGCCAGCAGCACGAGTTACAGCAATCAGCCCCAGCATTTT
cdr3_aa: CASSTSYSNQPQHF

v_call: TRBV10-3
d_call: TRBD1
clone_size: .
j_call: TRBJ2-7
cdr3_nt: TGTGCCATCAGTGAAGACAGGGGCTACGAGCAGTACTTC
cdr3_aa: CAISEDRGYEQYF

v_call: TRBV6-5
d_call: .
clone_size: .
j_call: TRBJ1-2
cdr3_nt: TGTGCCAGCAGTTATTCTCCGGGGTTCGACTATGGCTACACCTTC
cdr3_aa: CASSYSPGFDYGYTF

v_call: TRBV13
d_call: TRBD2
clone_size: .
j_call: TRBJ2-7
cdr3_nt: TGTGCCAGCAGCCACAGACTAGCGGGATCGTACGAGCAGTACTTC
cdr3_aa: CASSHRLAGSYEQYF

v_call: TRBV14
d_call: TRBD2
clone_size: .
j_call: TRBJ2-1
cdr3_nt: TGTGCCAGCAGCCAAGATCCGGGACTAGTCGAGGCGGATGAGCAGTTCTTC
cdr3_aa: CASSQDPGLVEADEQFF

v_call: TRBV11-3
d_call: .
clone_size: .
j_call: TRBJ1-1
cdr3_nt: TGTGCCAGCAGCCTCCACGGGGGCGCCGAAGCTTTCTTT
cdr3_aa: CASSLHGGAEAFF

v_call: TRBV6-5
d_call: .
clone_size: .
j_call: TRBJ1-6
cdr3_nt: TGTGCCAGCCGAAGCTCCTATAATTCACCCCTCCACTTT
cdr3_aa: CASRSSYNSPLHF

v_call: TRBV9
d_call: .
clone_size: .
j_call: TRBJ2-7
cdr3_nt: TGTGCCAGCAGCGTAGCCCCGGGGAGCTCCTACGAGCAGTACTTC
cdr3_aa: CASSVAPGSSYEQYF

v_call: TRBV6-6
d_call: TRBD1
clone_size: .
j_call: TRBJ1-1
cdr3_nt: TGTGCCAGCAGTTACTCGGGCGACAGGGATACTGAAGCTTTCTTT
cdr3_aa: CASSYSGDRDTEAFF

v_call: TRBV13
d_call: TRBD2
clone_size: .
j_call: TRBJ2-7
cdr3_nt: TGTGCCAGCAGCCCCCCCAGCGGCGGGAGAGTCTACGAGCAGTACTTC
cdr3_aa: CASSPPSGGRVYEQYF

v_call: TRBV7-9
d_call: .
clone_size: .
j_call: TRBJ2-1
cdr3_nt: TGTGCCAGCAGCTCCGGGAAGAATGAGCAGTTCTTC
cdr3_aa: CASSSGKNEQFF

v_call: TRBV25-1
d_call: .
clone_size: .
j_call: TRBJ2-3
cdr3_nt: TGTGCCAGTAGGGGGGGGCTGGATACGCAGTATTTT
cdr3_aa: CASRGGLDTQYF

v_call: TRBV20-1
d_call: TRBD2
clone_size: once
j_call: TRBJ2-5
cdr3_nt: TGCAGTGTGCACCTACCCGCGGGGGAGTACTTC
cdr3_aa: CSVHLPAGEYF

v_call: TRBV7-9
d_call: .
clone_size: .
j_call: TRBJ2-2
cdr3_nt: TGTGCCAGCAGCTTAAATGTGGGAGTTCACACCGGGGAGCTGTTTTTT
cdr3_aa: CASSLNVGVHTGELFF

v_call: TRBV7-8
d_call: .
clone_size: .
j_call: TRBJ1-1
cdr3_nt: TGTGCCAGCAGTGCGGGCCACTCATACACTGAAGCTTTCTTT
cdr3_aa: CASSAGHSYTEAFF

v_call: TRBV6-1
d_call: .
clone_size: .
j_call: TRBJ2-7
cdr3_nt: TGTGCCAGCAGTGAAGAGAGCCAGGGAGCCTACGAGCAGTACTTC
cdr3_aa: CASSEESQGAYEQYF

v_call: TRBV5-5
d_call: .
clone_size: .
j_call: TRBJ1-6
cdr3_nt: TGTGCCAGCAGCCATGACGTCGGGCAGGGGAATTCACCCCTCCACTTT
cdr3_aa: CASSHDVGQGNSPLHF

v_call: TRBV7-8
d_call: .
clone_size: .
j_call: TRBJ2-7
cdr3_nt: TGTGCCAGTTCCTTAGGGCACGGGGCAGGCTACGAGCAGTACTTC
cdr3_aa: CASSLGHGAGYEQYF

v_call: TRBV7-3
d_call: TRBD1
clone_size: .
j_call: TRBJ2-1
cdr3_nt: TGTGCCAGCAGCTTATACGGACAGGGGAATGAGCAGTTCTTC
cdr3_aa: CASSLYGQGNEQFF

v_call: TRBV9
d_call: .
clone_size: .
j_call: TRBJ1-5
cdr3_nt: TGTGCCAGCAGCGTAGAGGGCAGGGACAATCAGCCCCAGCATTTT
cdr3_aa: CASSVEGRDNQPQHF

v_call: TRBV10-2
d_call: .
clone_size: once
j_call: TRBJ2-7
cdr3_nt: TGCGCCAGCAGTGAGTCCCCCCAATCCTACGAGCAGTACTTC
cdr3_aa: CASSESPQSYEQYF

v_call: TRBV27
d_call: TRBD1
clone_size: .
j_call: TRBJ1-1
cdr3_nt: TGTGCCAGCAGTTTGGGACAGGGGAATGGGGACACTGAAGCTTTCTTT
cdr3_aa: CASSLGQGNGDTEAFF

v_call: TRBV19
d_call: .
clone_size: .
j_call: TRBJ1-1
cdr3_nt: TGTGCCAGTAGTACTTTCGGGAGCACTGAAGCTTTCTTT
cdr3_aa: CASSTFGSTEAFF

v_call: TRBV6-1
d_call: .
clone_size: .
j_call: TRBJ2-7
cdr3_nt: TGTGCCAGCACGGGCAGGATCTACGAGCAGTACTTC
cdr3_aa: CASTGRIYEQYF

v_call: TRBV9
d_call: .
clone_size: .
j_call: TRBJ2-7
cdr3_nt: TGTGCCAGCAGCGTGGGGGGCGGCTTAACCTACGAGCAGTACTTC
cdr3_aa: CASSVGGGLTYEQYF

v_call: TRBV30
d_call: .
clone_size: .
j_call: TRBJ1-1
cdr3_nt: TGTGCCTGGAGTAACGGCAGGGAGGTCGACACTGAAGCTTTCTTT
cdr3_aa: CAWSNGREVDTEAFF

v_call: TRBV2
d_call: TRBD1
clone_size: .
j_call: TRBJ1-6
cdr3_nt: TGTGCCAGCAGTCGGGACAGGGGTTCACCCCTCCACTTT
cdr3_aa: CASSRDRGSPLHF

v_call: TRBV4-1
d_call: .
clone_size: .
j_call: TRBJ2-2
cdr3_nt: TGCGCCAGCAGCCAGAGGTTGATCCCCACCGGGGAGCTGTTTTTT
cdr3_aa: CASSQRLIPTGELFF

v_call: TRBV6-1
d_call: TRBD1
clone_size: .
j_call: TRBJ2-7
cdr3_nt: TGTGCCAGCGAGGGTCCGGGACAGGGGGCCTACGAGCAGTACTTC
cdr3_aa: CASEGPGQGAYEQYF

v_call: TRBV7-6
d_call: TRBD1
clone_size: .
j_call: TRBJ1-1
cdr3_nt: TGTGCCAGCAGCCCAATAGGTGCCTGGGACAGCCAATCGAACACTGAAGCTTTCTTT
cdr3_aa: CASSPIGAWDSQSNTEAFF

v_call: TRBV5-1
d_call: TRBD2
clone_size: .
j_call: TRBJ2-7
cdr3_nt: TGCGCCAGCAGCTCCGGGACTAGCGCCTCGTACGAGCAGTACTTC
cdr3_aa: CASSSGTSASYEQYF

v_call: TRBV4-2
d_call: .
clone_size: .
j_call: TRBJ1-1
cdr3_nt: TGTGCCAGCAGTCCACACCAGAACACTGAAGCTTTCTTT
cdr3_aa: CASSPHQNTEAFF

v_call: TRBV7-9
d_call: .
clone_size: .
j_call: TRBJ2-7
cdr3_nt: TGTGCCAGCAGCTTAGAGGACCCGCCTAACGAGCAGTACTTC
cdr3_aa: CASSLEDPPNEQYF

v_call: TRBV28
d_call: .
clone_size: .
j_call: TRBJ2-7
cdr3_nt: TGTGCCAGCAGTATAGGGGGGGAGGGCTACGAGCAGTACTTC
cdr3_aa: CASSIGGEGYEQYF

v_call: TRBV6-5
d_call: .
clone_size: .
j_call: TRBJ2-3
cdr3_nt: TGTGCCAGCAGTTACTTGGACAACACAGATACGCAGTATTTT
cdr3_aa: CASSYLDNTDTQYF

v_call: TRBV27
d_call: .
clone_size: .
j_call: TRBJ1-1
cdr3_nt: TGTGCCAGCAGTTTCACCGGTGGGACCACTGAAGCTTTCTTT
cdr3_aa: CASSFTGGTTEAFF

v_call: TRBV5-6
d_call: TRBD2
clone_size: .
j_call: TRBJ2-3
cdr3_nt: TGTGCCAGCAGCTTAATGACTAGCGGGAGTCCCACAGATACGCAGTATTTT
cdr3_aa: CASSLMTSGSPTDTQYF

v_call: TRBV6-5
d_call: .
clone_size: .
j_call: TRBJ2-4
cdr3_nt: TGTGCCAGCAGTTACGGGGGAGCCAAAAACATTCAGTACTTC
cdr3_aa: CASSYGGAKNIQYF

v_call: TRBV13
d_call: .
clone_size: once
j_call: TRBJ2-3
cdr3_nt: TGTGCCAGCGAAGGAGATACGCAGTATTTT
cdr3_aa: CASEGDTQYF